The 9 T cell receptor beta chains presented below share a single source sample, sequenced in a study of T cell repertoires in urothelial bladder cancer. Measured with immunoSEQ multiplex PCR; TCRdb has only the in-frame clones, and not every one. This sample has about 910 clones, with around two thirds found just once. Sequenced input: tumor-infiltrating cells from bladder cancer. The receptors derive from a human donor with urothelial carcinoma.

The V call is TRBV19, the J call TRBJ2-1; TRBD1 aligns across 8 bases. Looked up from germline, CDR1 is LNHDA and CDR2 is SQIVND (reference sequence). This CDR3 has 15 amino acids. V was clipped by 6 bases and J by 6 bases; unmatched bases: 10. The CDR3 DNA follows: TGTGCCAGTAGCCCCCGCGACAGGGGTTCCAATGAGCAGTTCTTC. This translates into CASSPRDRGSNEQFF.

This clone has only a few counts. The chain combines TRBV9 with TRBJ1-1, with TRBD1 matching over 7 bases. V gave up 0 bases and J gave up 4 bases; unmatched junction bases: 6. CDR3 length equals 15 residues. Germline CDR1 SGDLS, CDR2 YYNGEE. The CDR3 loop is CASSVEGGGGTEAFF. DNA for the CDR3: TGTGCCAGCAGCGTAGAAGGGGGCGGTGGCACTGAAGCTTTCTTT.

The chain joins TRBV25-1 to TRBJ1-1, with a possible D match to TRBD1 (6 bases). Per the germline V gene, CDR1 is MGHDK and CDR2 is SYGVNS. The CDR3 runs 15 residues. Trimming left V 4 bases short and J 1 base short, with 13 bases between. CDR3 DNA: TGTGCCAGCAGTGCCTCTCCGACAGGGAACACTGAAGCTTTCTTT. This translates into CASSASPTGNTEAFF.

The chain recombines TRBV7-8 with TRBJ1-5; D not resolved. The germline V gene encodes CDR1 SGHVS and CDR2 FQNEAQ. This CDR3 contains 17 residues. With 0 bases removed from V and 0 bases from J, the gap between germline ends came to 12 bases. CDR3 DNA sequence: TGTGCCAGCAGCTTAGCGGGCGCGCTCTATAGCAATCAGCCCCAGCATTTT. Translation: CASSLAGALYSNQPQHF.

The chain carries TRBV29-1 and TRBJ1-5, with a possible D match to TRBD1 (6 bases). V was clipped by 3 bases and J by 4 bases, with 10 bases between them. From germline, CDR1 is SQVTM and CDR2 ANQGSEA. The CDR3 length is 13 residues. CDR3 sequence: CSVEEGDNQPQHF. The CDR3 DNA reads as TGCAGCGTTGAGGAGGGGGATAATCAGCCCCAGCATTTT.

This clone was seen a few times. This rearrangement joins TRBV21-1 to TRBJ2-7. TRBV21-1 counts as a pseudogene. This CDR3 is built from 14 residues. CDR3: CASSKGPVSYEQYV. The CDR3 DNA follows: TGTGCCAGCAGCAAAGGCCCGGTCTCCTACGAGCAGTACGTC.

This clone was counted only a few times. At the DNA level, this CDR3 is encoded by other sequences in the same sample as well. This chain uses TRBV18 with TRBJ2-2; D may match TRBD1 or TRBD2 (5 bases each). CDR1 KGHSH and CDR2 LQKENI come from the germline V gene. The CDR3 length is 15 residues. V was trimmed by 0 bases and J by 1 base, leaving 6 bases between them. DNA for the CDR3: TGTGCCAGCTCACCACCGAGGGGGAACACCGGGGAGCTGTTTTTT. Translation: CASSPPRGNTGELFF.

The rearrangement uses TRBV6-1 and TRBJ2-3; D is unresolved. Germline assignment: CDR1 MNHNS and CDR2 SASEGT. The V end lost 2 bases, the J end lost 6 bases, and 12 bases lay between the germline ends. The CDR3 has 14 amino acids. CDR3 in amino acids: CASSERDWADTQYF. DNA of the CDR3: TGTGCCAGCAGTGAAAGAGATTGGGCTGATACGCAGTATTTT.

This clone came up a few times. This sequence joins TRBV19 and TRBJ2-3, with a weak D call TRBD1 (6 bases). V lost 6 bases and J 4 bases, leaving 14 bases between the germline ends. Per the germline V gene, CDR1 is LNHDA and CDR2 is SQIVND (reference sequence). This CDR3 comprises 14 residues. The CDR3 here is CASSLQGSADTQYF. DNA of the CDR3: TGTGCCAGTAGCTTACAGGGATCGGCAGATACGCAGTATTTT.